This section outlines one T cell receptor (beta chain) sequence together with its context. The junction differs from germline at one of its ends, possibly a read error. The data are from a study of blood T cell repertoires in COVID-19. Study-wide context: COVID-19 samples from acute and convalescent phases originated in the United States, Italy and Spain. The analysed material was cDNA or gDNA that came from T cells, B-cell-depleted T cells, or PBMCs.

Per the study methods: Amplified reference gene primers provided the basis for estimating nucleated cell counts. Some clones are missing from TCRdb's copy, which holds only in-frame ones; the method was immunoSEQ multiplex PCR. V and J calls plus clone size are reproduced from that table; the DNA served to infer D and trimming. The data contain 300,000 to 450,000 clones, around 87% of them singletons. The Seattle patients joined while their infection was active and were tracked longitudinally afterward. The sequencing input was peripheral blood. This TCR came from an older woman with COVID-19, enrolled during active disease.

The CDR3 protein is CASSIAGGETQYF. The CDR3, as DNA: TGTGCCAGCAGTATAGCGGGAGGGGAGACCCAGTACTTC. This chain links TRBV12-3 or TRBV12-4 with TRBJ2-5; 11 bases agree with TRBD2. The CDR3 totals 13 residues.